These 21 T cell receptor beta chains were sequenced from one sample in a study of cytomegalovirus exposure and HLA in healthy donors. Vbeta (60) and Jbeta (13) primers were used in the PCR. The table came from immunoSEQ multiplex PCR; TCRdb's copy has only in-frame clones and leaves some out. In all, the sample yields roughly 46,000 clones. Sequencing input: PBMCs. These receptors were obtained from a woman in her thirties or forties in good health and CMV-seronegative.

The chain is built from TRBV5-1 and TRBJ2-5; 7 bases are a match to TRBD2. The CDR3 is 14 residues long. CDR1 SGHRS and CDR2 YFSETQ come from the germline V gene. V gave up 5 bases and J gave up 5 bases; unmatched junction bases: 9. The chain's CDR3 is CASSRGGSKETQYF. CDR3 sequence (DNA): TGCGCCAGCAGTCGGGGCGGGAGTAAGGAGACCCAGTACTTC.

J is TRBJ2-1 and V is TRBV19; the D is unclear. Trimming took 4 bases from V and 4 from J, leaving 8 bases between them. The CDR3 contains 13 residues. The germline V gene has CDR1 LNHDA and CDR2 SQIVND (reference sequence). The CDR3 reads CASSTARYNEQFF. The CDR3 DNA is TGTGCCAGTAGTACCGCCAGGTACAATGAGCAGTTCTTC.

V and J are TRBV15 and TRBJ2-1; a possible D gene is TRBD2 (5 bases). Between the trimmed V and J ends, which lost 4 bases and 12 bases, there was a span of 16 bases. Germline CDR1 LNHNV, CDR2 YYDKDF (reference sequence). The CDR3 extends over 13 amino acids. CDR3 in amino acids: CATSIQLGDGQFF. The CDR3 nucleotides are TGTGCCACCAGCATCCAGCTGGGAGATGGGCAGTTCTTC.

This chain connects TRBV20-1 to TRBJ1-4; D not certain. The germline V and J ends were trimmed by 5 bases and 11 bases, with 12 bases remaining between them. CDR3 size: 11 residues. Germline CDR1 reads DFQATT; CDR2 reads SNEGSKA (reference sequence). Here the CDR3 DNA reads TGCAGTGCTCCCCAAGGGAGTAAACTGTTTTTT. Translated: CSAPQGSKLFF.

The genes are TRBV2 and TRBJ1-2; 8 bases match TRBD1. The germline V gene has CDR1 SNHLY and CDR2 FYNNEI. The CDR3 is 15 amino acids. V lost 5 bases and J lost 4; bases outside the gene matches: 9. CDR3 coding DNA: TGTGCCAGCAGTACCAAACAGGGGGTGGGCTATGGCTACACCTTC. Protein: CASSTKQGVGYGYTF.

The CDR3, as DNA: TGTGCCAGCTCCGTAAATGACAGGGAAGGGCCTGAAGCTTTCTTT. As protein: CASSVNDREGPEAFF. The V and J genes are TRBV18 and TRBJ1-1; 7 bases fit TRBD1. CDR3 length: 15 residues. Germline lookup yields CDR1 KGHSH and CDR2 LQKENI. The V segment lost 6 bases and the J segment 6 bases; nucleotides outside the gene matches: 13. The whole variable domain, remainder taken from reference TRBV18 and TRBJ1-1, is NAGVMQNPRHLVRRRGQEARLRCSPMKGHSHVYWYRQLPEEGLKFMVYLQKENIIDESGMPKERFSAEFPKEGPSILRIQQVVRGDSAAYFCASSVNDREGPEAFFGQGTRLTVV.

V is TRBV7-2 and J is TRBJ2-5; D call uncertain. The CDR3 consists of 13 residues. V lost 4 bases and J 4 bases, leaving 10 bases between the germline ends. Germline V gene lookup returns CDR1 SGHTA and CDR2 FQGNSA. The CDR3 protein is CASSSREAETQYF. In DNA, the CDR3 is TGTGCCAGCAGCTCGAGAGAGGCAGAGACCCAGTACTTC. The complete variable domain, with remaining parts taken from reference TRBV7-2 and TRBJ2-5, reads GAGVSQSPSNKVTEKGKDVELRCDPISGHTALYWYRQSLGQGLEFLIYFQGNSAPDKSGLPSDRFSAERTGGSVSTLTIQRTQQEDSAVYLCASSSREAETQYFGPGTRLLVL.

Comments on this clone: The sample contains more than one DNA sequence encoding this CDR3. The chain is built from TRBV5-1 and TRBJ1-1, with 7 bases identical to TRBD1. V lost 5 bases to trimming and J lost 1 base; unmatched junction nucleotides: 5. The CDR3 is made up of 14 amino acids. Germline V lookup: CDR1 SGHRS, CDR2 YFSETQ. The CDR3 loop is CASSWGQPNTEAFF. The CDR3 nucleotides are TGCGCCAGCAGTTGGGGACAGCCGAACACTGAAGCTTTCTTT. The full variable domain, in which reference TRBV5-1 and TRBJ1-1 provide the parts outside the CDR3, is KAGVTQTPRYLIKTRGQQVTLSCSPISGHRSVSWYQQTPGQGLQFLFEYFSETQRNKGNFPGRFSGRQFSNSRSEMNVSTLELGDSALYLCASSWGQPNTEAFFGQGTRLTVV.

The rearrangement uses TRBV5-1 and TRBJ1-1, with TRBD1 matching over 12 bases. Germline V gene data show CDR1 as SGHRS and CDR2 as YFSETQ. This CDR3 region has 15 residues. With 3 bases clipped from V and 2 bases from J, the junction kept 2 bases outside the gene matches. The CDR3 sequence: CASSSGQGANTEAFF. In DNA form, the CDR3 reads TGCGCCAGCAGCTCGGGACAGGGGGCCAACACTGAAGCTTTCTTT.

The gene calls are TRBV5-4 and TRBJ1-5, with TRBD1 as a possible D gene (5 bases). V was shortened by 2 bases and J by 3 bases, with 9 bases between the two germline ends. CDR3 length: 14 residues. Looked up from germline, CDR1 is SGHNT and CDR2 is YYREEE (reference sequence). The CDR3 sequence is CASSLKGNNQPQHF. Here the CDR3 DNA reads TGTGCCAGCAGCTTAAAGGGGAACAATCAGCCCCAGCATTTT.

The V call is TRBV4-1, the J call TRBJ1-2; TRBD1 agrees at 7 bases. The CDR3 runs to 14 residues. With 3 bases clipped from V and 6 bases from J, the junction kept 7 bases outside the gene matches. CDR1 is MGHRA and CDR2 is YSYEKL in the germline V gene. The CDR3 DNA reads as TGCGCCAGCAGCCACGGGGACAGTTTTGATGGCTACACCTTC. It yields the protein CASSHGDSFDGYTF.

The V call is TRBV28, the J call TRBJ1-2, with a possible D match to TRBD1 (6 bases). Germline V lookup: CDR1 MDHEN, CDR2 SYDVKM. The CDR3 sequence is 16 residues long. Trimming took 7 bases from V and 3 from J, leaving 21 bases between them. The CDR3 loop reads CASNPRRGGLHYGYTF. In DNA, the CDR3 is TGTGCCAGCAACCCTCGGCGGGGGGGCCTTCACTATGGCTACACCTTC.

Note on this clone: Distinct nucleotide sequences in the sample also encode this CDR3. This sequence joins TRBV15 and TRBJ1-5; unclear D gene. V lost 3 bases to trimming and J lost 4 bases, with 7 bases between them. Looked up from germline, CDR1 is LNHNV and CDR2 is YYDKDF (reference sequence). CDR3 length: 13 residues. CDR3 amino acids: CATSRGRNQPQHF. The DNA of the CDR3 is TGTGCCACCAGCAGGGGGAGGAATCAGCCCCAGCATTTT.

The gene calls are TRBV28 and TRBJ2-7; TRBD1 agrees at 10 bases. V dropped 10 bases and J dropped 2; count of bases not matched to a gene: 14. The CDR3 is 16 residues long. CDR1 and CDR2 (germline): MDHEN, SYDVKM. The chain's CDR3 is CATTPDKGTGAYEQYF. The CDR3 nucleotides are TGTGCCACCACTCCTGATAAAGGGACAGGGGCCTACGAGCAGTACTTC.

The chain joins TRBV27 to TRBJ1-2, with D possibly being TRBD1 (6 bases). V was clipped by 3 bases and J by 4 bases, with 9 bases between them. Germline values: CDR1 MNHEY, CDR2 SMNVEV (reference sequence). The CDR3 is made up of 13 amino acids. CDR3 sequence: CASSFRGGYGYTF. Here the CDR3 DNA reads TGTGCCAGCAGTTTCAGGGGTGGCTATGGCTACACCTTC.

V is TRBV11-3 and J is TRBJ1-1, with no clear D. The CDR3 spans 12 residues. Germline CDR1 and CDR2: SGHNT and YENEEA. V was trimmed by 3 bases and J by 2 bases, leaving 4 bases between them. The CDR3 is CASSFKNTEAFF. In DNA form, the CDR3 reads TGTGCCAGCAGCTTTAAAAACACTGAAGCTTTCTTT.

The chain is built from TRBV5-1 and TRBJ2-7, with a possible D match to TRBD1 (6 bases). The V gene's germline CDR1 is SGHRS and CDR2 YFSETQ. V shed 2 bases and J shed 2 bases, with 14 bases lying between them. The CDR3 has 15 residues. The DNA for the CDR3 is TGCGCCAGCAGCTTTCGGCGTGGACAGCCCTACGAGCAGTACTTC. Residues: CASSFRRGQPYEQYF.

V and J are TRBV28 and TRBJ2-3; 11 nucleotides align to TRBD1. Per germline, CDR1 MDHEN and CDR2 SYDVKM. The CDR3 consists of 14 residues. The junction had 2 bases not matched to a gene; V was cut back by 6 bases and J by 3 bases. The CDR3: CASSWDRGTDTQYF. The CDR3 bases are TGTGCCAGCAGCTGGGACAGGGGGACAGATACGCAGTATTTT.

V usage is TRBV6-5 and J usage is TRBJ1-1, with D perhaps matching TRBD1 (5 bases). In germline, CDR1 is MNHEY, CDR2 SVGAGI. V was pared by 2 bases and J by 1 base, with 8 bases between. This CDR3 is 14 amino acids long. This chain's CDR3 is CASSYPGGNTEAFF. CDR3 nucleotides: TGTGCCAGCAGTTACCCCGGGGGGAACACTGAAGCTTTCTTT.

The chain employs TRBV28 and TRBJ1-2; D uncertain. Deletions cut 5 bases from V and 5 bases from J, with 12 bases between. CDR1 and CDR2 (germline): MDHEN, SYDVKM. CDR3 length: 13 amino acids. CDR3 coding DNA: TGTGCCAGCAGTACCTTTGAGGGTTATGGCTACACCTTC. Amino acids: CASSTFEGYGYTF.

The rearrangement links TRBV5-1 to TRBJ1-4, with 8 bases aligning to TRBD1. After removal of 1 base from V and 7 bases from J, the junction contained 6 bases not matched to a gene. Per the germline V gene, CDR1 is SGHRS and CDR2 is YFSETQ. The CDR3 length is 15 residues. Here the CDR3 reads CASSLTRGLIEKLFF. CDR3 sequence (DNA): TGCGCCAGCAGCTTGACCAGGGGGCTGATTGAAAAACTGTTTTTT.